The source of this T cell receptor beta chain is a study of Graves' ophthalmopathy and Graves' hyperthyroidism. General observations from the study: In blood, most expanded thyroid clonotypes above 0.001 frequency were also detected.

RNA transcripts provided the template for amplifying TCR beta CDR3 regions. Second-round multiplex PCR followed a first-round RT-PCR using HTBI primers. MiXCR, run by TCRdb on the multiplex PCR reads, gives a single entry per CDR3 protein. The sample lists hundreds of thousands of distinct CDR3 sequences, approximately 21% occurring once. This clonotype was seen a handful of times. Antigen: not known. CDR3 size: 15 residues. Germline V gene lookup returns CDR1 MNHEY and CDR2 SMNVEV (reference sequence). The ends were cut back, 4 bases at V and 6 bases at J, with 19 bases in the middle. The sequence was obtained from a woman between 18 and 30 years old with stable Graves' hyperthyroidism. The V gene is TRBV27, the J gene TRBJ2-7, with D possibly matching TRBD1 (6 bases). Specimen: peripheral blood. CDR3 sequence reads: CASSSQGHASPEQYF. In DNA form, the CDR3 reads TGTGCCAGCAGTTCCCAGGGACACGCCTCGCCCGAGCAGTACTTC.